These 26 T cell receptor beta chains originate from one sample sequenced in a study of tumor-infiltrating lymphocytes in primary liver carcinoma. Production of TCR beta cDNA used approximately 0.55 ug total RNA together with a constant-region primer. Three nested multiplex PCR rounds of slightly modified ARM-PCR generated TCR beta libraries. With TRBV1-TRBV30 forward primers and a C-beta reverse primer, the first two PCR rounds were run for 10 cycles each. TCRdb redid the calling of the multiplex PCR reads with MiXCR, one entry per CDR3 protein. The data contain around 88,000 distinct CDR3 sequences, about 70% of them singletons. Unsorted bulk tissue (about 20-32 mg) underwent RNA and DNA co-extraction. The sequenced sample was tumor-adjacent normal liver tissue. These receptors were collected from a man aged 40-50 years with primary liver carcinoma and hepatitis B virus infection.

Concerning this clonotype: This sequence may be a read error, since a much larger clone differs from it by one base. The J gene is TRBJ2-3, the V gene TRBV6-6, with 9 positions matching TRBD2. The V gene end was trimmed by 7 bases and the J gene end by 1 base; junction bases not matched to a gene: 9. The CDR3 totals 16 residues. Per the germline V gene, CDR1 is MNHNY and CDR2 is SVGAGI (reference sequence). In DNA, the CDR3 is TGTGCCAGCAACCCCCGGCAGCGGGAGGGCACAGATACGCAGTATTTT. The encoded protein is CASNPRQREGTDTQYF.

This clonotype was seen at least ten times. The V gene is TRBV4-2, the J gene TRBJ2-6, with 8 bases identical to TRBD1. This CDR3 is 18 amino acids long. Looked up from germline, CDR1 is LGHNA and CDR2 is YNFKEQ. The V segment lost 0 bases and the J segment 2 bases; nucleotides outside the gene matches: 6. In nucleotides, the CDR3 is TGTGCCAGCAGCCAAGATGGACAGGGTAGCACTGGGGCCAACGTCCTGACTTTC. This translates into CASSQDGQGSTGANVLTF.

This clonotype showed up just once. The gene calls are TRBV11-2 and TRBJ2-3; D not resolved. The V and J ends lost 4 bases and 11 bases respectively, with 13 bases between them. CDR1 is SGHAT and CDR2 is FQNNGV in the germline V gene. CDR3 size: 12 residues. This chain's CDR3 is CASSYNTEVQYF. CDR3 in DNA: TGTGCCAGCAGCTATAACACAGAAGTGCAGTATTTT.

Ten or more counts support this clonotype. The genes are TRBV28 and TRBJ1-2, with D possibly matching TRBD1 (6 bases). With 3 bases removed from V and 3 bases from J, the gap between germline ends came to 11 bases. Germline CDR1 MDHEN, CDR2 SYDVKM. The CDR3 totals 14 residues. The chain's CDR3 is CASSFVGAYYGYTF. CDR3 coding DNA: TGTGCCAGCAGTTTCGTGGGGGCGTACTATGGCTACACCTTC.

This clonotype has only a few counts. Just one base apart from a much larger clone, this may be a read error. The chain carries TRBV4-2 and TRBJ2-2, with 10 bases lining up with TRBD1. The CDR3 covers 15 residues. Germline assignment: CDR1 LGHNA and CDR2 YNFKEQ. The CDR3 loop is CASNQERQGARELFF. The CDR3 coding sequence is TGTGCCAGCAACCAAGAGCGACAGGGGGCGCGGGAGCTGTTTTTT.

This clonotype turned up a few times. This chain uses TRBV28 with TRBJ1-5; possible D gene TRBD1, 6 bases. V lost 5 bases to trimming and J lost 0 bases, with 17 bases between them. This CDR3 is built from 17 residues. Germline CDR1 MDHEN, CDR2 SYDVKM. DNA of the CDR3: TGTGCCAGCAGTCCACCACAGGGCTATGATAGCAATCAGCCCCAGCATTTT. Amino acids: CASSPPQGYDSNQPQHF.

Concerning this clonotype: Relative to the germline gene, one junction end is altered; a read error may explain this. The chain has TRBV13 and TRBJ2-3, with TRBD2 matching over 9 bases. The CDR3 loop spans 16 amino acids. Per the germline V gene, CDR1 is PRHDT and CDR2 is FYEKMQ (reference sequence). The CDR3: CASSLRLAAGTDTQNF. The CDR3 DNA reads TGTGCCAGCAGCTTACGACTAGCGGCGGGCACAGATACGCAGAATTTT.

For this clonotype: A junction boundary mismatches the germline segment, possibly from a read error. This rearrangement joins TRBV24-1 to TRBJ2-1, with D tentatively TRBD2 (6 bases). Germline CDR1 reads KGHDR; CDR2 reads SFDVKD. CDR3 size: 13 residues. CDR3 protein: CATNDFASDEQFF. The CDR3 bases are TGTGCCACCAATGATTTTGCTAGCGATGAGCAGTTCTTC.

This chain links TRBV6-5 with TRBJ2-7; TRBD2 agrees at 9 bases. This CDR3 spans 17 amino acids. Germline V CDR1 and CDR2: MNHEY, SVGAGI. V lost 4 bases, J lost 0 bases, and 10 bases stayed unmatched. The CDR3 loop is CASSSTPAGGHSYEQYF. For the CDR3, the DNA is TGTGCCAGCAGTTCCACCCCAGCGGGAGGCCACTCCTACGAGCAGTACTTC.

About this clonotype itself: The junction shows a germline mismatch at one end, possibly a read error. The CDR3 protein is CAGSSGQGGADTQYF. Here the CDR3 DNA reads TGTGCCGGCAGTTCGGGACAGGGAGGAGCAGATACGCAGTATTTT. V and J are TRBV28 and TRBJ2-3; 9 nucleotides line up with TRBD1. The germline CDR1 and CDR2 sequences are MDHEN and SYDVKM. This CDR3 has 15 amino acids.

About this clonotype: Germline and junction disagree at one end, which may indicate a read error. The V call is TRBV11-2, the J call TRBJ1-1; no definite D call. CDR3 length: 18 amino acids. Germline CDR1 reads SGHAT; CDR2 reads FQNNGV. The CDR3 nucleotides read TGTGCCAGCAGCTTACCCCCCGGGTCCGTGAGGGTGAACACTGAGGCTTTCTTT. Residues: CASSLPPGSVRVNTEAFF.

This clonotype was recorded a few times. The junction differs from germline at one of its ends, possibly a read error. The chain employs TRBV6-1 and TRBJ2-1; 8 bases are shared with TRBD2. CDR3 size: 16 residues. Per the germline V gene, CDR1 is MNHNS and CDR2 is SASEGT. This CDR3 is CANSALSIGGGDEQFF. CDR3 DNA sequence: TGTGCCAACAGTGCCCTCTCCATCGGGGGGGGCGATGAGCAGTTCTTC.

Details on this clonotype: A much larger clone is a single base away; this may be a read error. The CDR3 DNA reads as TGTGGCAGCAGCAGAAGAGCGGGAGGCCACGAGCAGTACTTC. Translated, it gives CGSSRRAGGHEQYF. The genes are TRBV12-3 or TRBV12-4 and TRBJ2-7, with 9 bases identical to TRBD2. The CDR3 totals 14 residues.

Worth noting for this clonotype: A much larger clone sits a single nucleotide away, making a read error possible. The rearrangement uses TRBV6-5 and TRBJ1-5, with D perhaps TRBD1 (5 bases). Germline lookup yields CDR1 MNHEY and CDR2 SVGAGI. V was cut by 5 bases and J by 4 bases, with 9 bases left in between. This CDR3 region has 13 residues. For the CDR3, the DNA is TGTGCCAGCAGTACCAGACAGAATCAGCCCCAGCATTTT. Residues: CASSTRQNQPQHF.

Of note for this clonotype: At one of its ends the junction is not consistent with the germline gene, which may arise from a read error. V usage is TRBV11-2 and J usage is TRBJ2-7; maybe TRBD2 (5 bases). The CDR3 totals 17 residues. In germline, CDR1 is SGHAT, CDR2 FQNNGV. This CDR3 reads CASSQDFSIRSSYEQYF. DNA of the CDR3: TGTGCCAGCAGCCAGGACTTCAGTATAAGGAGCTCCTACGAACAGTACTTC.

With regard to this clonotype: One junction end does not reproduce the germline sequence, and a read error may be involved. V usage is TRBV11-2 and J usage is TRBJ2-6, with D possibly TRBD2 on 5 matching bases. This CDR3 has 15 residues. Germline V gene lookup returns CDR1 SGHAT and CDR2 FQNNGV. CDR3 loop: CASSNGLSGTNVLTF. In DNA, the CDR3 is TGTGCGAGCAGCAATGGACTCTCTGGGACCAACGTCCTGACTTTC.

Comment on this clonotype: This clone may be a read error of a much larger clone one base away. The chain couples TRBV30 to TRBJ1-6, with unresolved D. Germline V CDR1 and CDR2: GTSNPN, SVGIG (reference sequence). This CDR3 is built from 14 residues. This CDR3 is CARSLGSGGSPLHF. The CDR3 nucleotides are TGTGCCAGGAGTTTGGGGTCCGGTGGTTCACCCCTCCACTTT.

The chain employs TRBV29-1 and TRBJ2-7; the D gene is possibly TRBD1 (6 bases). The CDR3 length is 14 residues. Per the germline V gene, CDR1 is SQVTM and CDR2 is ANQGSEA. Trimming removed 5 bases at V and 5 bases at J, with 19 bases between. CDR3 residues: CSVRKNRDTHEQYF. The CDR3 nucleotides read TGCAGCGTTAGGAAAAACAGGGATACCCACGAGCAGTACTTC.

V and J are TRBV29-1 and TRBJ2-7; 8 bases are a match to TRBD1. The CDR3 sequence is 13 residues long. The germline gives CDR1 SQVTM, CDR2 ANQGSEA. With 7 bases clipped from V and 9 bases from J, the junction kept 14 bases outside the gene matches. DNA of the CDR3: TGCAGCGCCCTGACAGGGGCCGGCTATGGGCAGTACTTC. Translating it yields CSALTGAGYGQYF.

As concerns this clonotype: With a much larger clone just one base away, this may be a read error. This chain connects TRBV7-2 to TRBJ2-1; D possibly uses TRBD1 or TRBD2 (6 bases each). Germline loops: CDR1 SGHTA, CDR2 FQGNSA. The CDR3 covers 20 residues. Trimming pared 1 base from V and 0 bases from J, leaving 22 bases between. The CDR3 sequence is CASSLGGALASYGSYNEQFF. The CDR3, as DNA: TGTGCCAGCAGCTTAGGGGGGGCCCTAGCGTCCTACGGCTCCTACAATGAGCAGTTCTTC.

Notes on this clonotype: An end of the junction differs from the germline gene, which may be a read error. The V gene is TRBV15, the J gene TRBJ2-7; TRBD1 aligns across 8 bases. This CDR3 has 15 residues. Per germline, CDR1 LNHNV and CDR2 YYDKDF (reference sequence). This chain's CDR3 is CVTSRDRGPSYEQYF. The CDR3 DNA reads TGTGTCACCAGCAGAGACAGGGGCCCCTCCTACGAGCAGTACTTC. Drawing the rest from reference TRBV15 and TRBJ2-7, the complete variable domain is DAMVIQNPRYQVTQFGKPVTLSCSQTLNHNVMYWYQQKSSQAPKLLFHYYDKDFNNEADTPDNFQSRRPNTSFCFLDIRSPGLGDTAMYLCVTSRDRGPSYEQYFGPGTRLTVT.

Concerning this clonotype: The junction shows a germline mismatch at one end, possibly a read error. This sequence joins TRBV11-2 and TRBJ2-7, with 7 bases matching TRBD2. The CDR3 loop spans 14 amino acids. CDR1 and CDR2 from the germline V gene are SGHAT and FQNNGV. CDR3 sequence: CASTLEYGDYDQYF. CDR3 coding DNA: TGTGCTAGCACCCTAGAGTACGGGGACTACGACCAGTATTTC. Full variable domain (outside the CDR3, taken from reference TRBV11-2 and TRBJ2-7): EAGVAQSPRYKIIEKRQSVAFWCNPISGHATLYWYQQILGQGPKLLIQFQNNGVVDDSQLPKDRFSAERLKGVDSTLKIQPAKLEDSAVYLCASTLEYGDYDQYFGPGTRLTVT.

In this sample, this clonotype turned up many times. The chain combines TRBV6-5 with TRBJ2-7, with TRBD2 as a possible D gene (5 bases). Deletions cut 0 bases from V and 6 bases from J, with 15 bases between. This CDR3 spans 15 amino acids. The germline gives CDR1 MNHEY, CDR2 SVGAGI. CDR3 loop: CASSYSGASGVEQYF. In nucleotides, the CDR3 is TGTGCCAGCAGTTACTCAGGCGCTTCCGGGGTCGAGCAGTACTTC.

In regard to this clonotype: One junction end does not reproduce the germline sequence, and a read error may be involved. The J gene is TRBJ2-7, the V gene TRBV11-2; D unresolved. In germline, CDR1 is SGHAT, CDR2 FQNNGV. The length of the CDR3 is 14 residues. The CDR3 region has the DNA TGTGCCAGCAGCTTAACAGACACTGCCTACGAGCAGCATTTC. It codes for CASSLTDTAYEQHF.

This clonotype was observed a single time. One end of the junction is discordant with germline, which a read error may explain. The rearrangement links TRBV11-2 to TRBJ2-7, with D possibly matching TRBD1 (7 bases). The CDR3 extends over 16 amino acids. Looked up from germline, CDR1 is SGHAT and CDR2 is FQNNGV. The CDR3 nucleotides are TGTGCTACCCAGGGGGGACAGCGAAGGGGCTACTACGAGCATTACTTC. Encoded protein: CATQGGQRRGYYEHYF.

A note on this clonotype: An end of the junction differs from the germline gene, which may be a read error. The chain carries TRBV12-3 or TRBV12-4 and TRBJ2-4, with D uncertain. CDR3 size: 14 residues. The DNA for the CDR3 is TGTGCCAGCGCCCGGGCCCAAGCCAAAAATATTCAGTACTTC. Translated: CASARAQAKNIQYF.